This T cell receptor beta chain comes out of a study of blood T cell repertoires in COVID-19. Study summary: The recovered donors of Cohort 3 showed two negative PCRs, clearance, or symptom resolution.

Source study methods: Using reference gene primer amplification, nucleated cell counts were estimated. Assay used: immunoSEQ multiplex PCR; TCRdb lists only in-frame clones, some missing. Clone size and the V and J calls come from that table; the DNA yielded D and trimming. The sample shows hundreds of thousands of clones, more than 75% of them seen only once. With V trimmed by 7 bases and J by 0 bases, 8 bases remained unmatched. Germline V gives CDR1 LNHDA, CDR2 SQIVND (reference sequence). The CDR3 spans 15 residues. Each participant's cohort was designated according to participant-reported clinical history.

Sequencing input: PBMCs or T cells enriched from blood (not recorded which). The chain is built from TRBV19 and TRBJ1-1; TRBD1 matches 7 bases. This sequence originates from a woman aged 55-69 years in a cohort exposed to, infected with or recovered from COVID-19 (not recorded which). CDR3 residues: CASTRDRVMNTEAFF. The CDR3 DNA sequence: TGTGCCAGTACTCGGGACAGAGTCATGAACACTGAAGCTTTCTTT.